The present T cell receptor beta chain was sequenced within a study of T cell repertoires in cytomegalovirus infection. Study-level background: Shared public TCR beta signatures pointed to both CMV infection and a matching HLA type.

In the case of this clonotype: Its cognate antigen is unknown.

Notes on the study in general: The study identified carriers of CMV plus the relevant HLA from cumulative public TCR beta family frequency. The response measured ex vivo was dominated by TCR beta clonotypes (HLA-C-restricted and CMV-specific).

TCRdb re-called the reads with MiXCR, one entry per CDR3 protein. The table shows around 360,000 distinct CDR3 sequences, with about 35% occurring only once. CDR3 length: 15 amino acids. V lost 0 bases, J lost 0 bases, and 6 bases lay in between. The germline CDR1 and CDR2 sequences are SNHLY and FYNNEI. The source is a human donor in good health (CMV status not recorded). Some clones in this sample may be carry-over from other donors' samples. The chain combines TRBV2 with TRBJ2-1; no firm D call. The sequences come from cultured PBMCs, collected from culture after CMV antigen stimulation. CDR3 sequence (DNA): TGTGCCAGCAGTGAAGCTCTGAGCTCCTACAATGAGCAGTTCTTC. This codes for CASSEALSSYNEQFF.